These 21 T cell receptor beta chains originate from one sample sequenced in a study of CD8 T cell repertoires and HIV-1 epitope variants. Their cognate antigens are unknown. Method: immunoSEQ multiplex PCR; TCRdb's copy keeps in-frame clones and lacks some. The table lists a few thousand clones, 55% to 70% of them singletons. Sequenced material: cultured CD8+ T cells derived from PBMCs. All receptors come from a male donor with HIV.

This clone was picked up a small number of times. Here the CDR3 DNA reads TGTGCCAGCAGTTCACAGGGGTACGAGCAGTACTTC. Protein product: CASSSQGYEQYF. This chain connects TRBV27 to TRBJ2-7; 7 nucleotides align to TRBD1. Per the germline V gene, CDR1 is MNHEY and CDR2 is SMNVEV (reference sequence). The ends lost 4 bases at V and 4 bases at J; junction bases unmatched: 1. The CDR3 loop spans 12 amino acids.

The CDR3 reads CASSLGGGPNTGELFF. The CDR3 DNA reads TGTGCCAGCAGCTTAGGCGGGGGGCCCAACACCGGGGAGCTGTTTTTT. The V and J genes are TRBV13 and TRBJ2-2; weak D call: TRBD2 (7 bases). CDR1 and CDR2 from the germline V gene are PRHDT and FYEKMQ (reference sequence). CDR3 length: 16 amino acids. Trimming took 0 bases from V and 2 from J, leaving 10 bases between them.

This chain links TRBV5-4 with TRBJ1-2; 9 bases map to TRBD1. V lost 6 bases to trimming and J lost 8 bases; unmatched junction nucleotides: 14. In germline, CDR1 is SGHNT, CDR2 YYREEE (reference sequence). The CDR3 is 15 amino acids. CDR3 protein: CASTPGLDRGRGYTF. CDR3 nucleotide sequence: TGTGCCAGCACCCCAGGGTTGGACAGGGGACGGGGCTACACCTTC.

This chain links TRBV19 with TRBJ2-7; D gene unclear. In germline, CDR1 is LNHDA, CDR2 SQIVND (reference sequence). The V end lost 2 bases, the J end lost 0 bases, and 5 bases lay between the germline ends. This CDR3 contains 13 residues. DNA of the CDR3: TGTGCCAGTAGTATAAGCATCTCCTACGAGCAGTACTTC. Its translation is CASSISISYEQYF.

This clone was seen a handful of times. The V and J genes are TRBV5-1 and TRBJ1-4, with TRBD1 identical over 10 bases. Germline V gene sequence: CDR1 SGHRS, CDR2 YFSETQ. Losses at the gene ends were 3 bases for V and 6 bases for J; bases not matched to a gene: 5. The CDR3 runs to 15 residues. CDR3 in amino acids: CASSWFGTGDEKLFF. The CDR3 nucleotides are TGCGCCAGCAGCTGGTTTGGGACAGGGGATGAAAAACTGTTTTTT. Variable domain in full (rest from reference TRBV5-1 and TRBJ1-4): KAGVTQTPRYLIKTRGQQVTLSCSPISGHRSVSWYQQTPGQGLQFLFEYFSETQRNKGNFPGRFSGRQFSNSRSEMNVSTLELGDSALYLCASSWFGTGDEKLFFGSGTQLSVL.

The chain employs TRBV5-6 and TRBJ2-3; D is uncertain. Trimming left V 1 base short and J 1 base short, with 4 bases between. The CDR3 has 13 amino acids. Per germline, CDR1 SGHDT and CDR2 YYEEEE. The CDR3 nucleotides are TGTGCCAGCAGCTTGACAGGCACAGATACGCAGTATTTT. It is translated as CASSLTGTDTQYF.

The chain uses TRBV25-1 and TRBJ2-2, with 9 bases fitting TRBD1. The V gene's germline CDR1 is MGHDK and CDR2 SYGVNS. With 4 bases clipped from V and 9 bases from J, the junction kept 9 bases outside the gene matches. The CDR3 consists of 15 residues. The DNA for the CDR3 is TGTGCCAGCAGTGCCGATGTACAGGGGGCGAGGGAGCTGTTTTTT. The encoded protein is CASSADVQGARELFF. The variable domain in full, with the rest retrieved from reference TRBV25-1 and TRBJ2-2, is EADIYQTPRYLVIGTGKKITLECSQTMGHDKMYWYQQDPGMELHLIHYSYGVNSTEKGDLSSESTVSRIRTEHFPLTLESARPSHTSQYLCASSADVQGARELFFGEGSRLTVL.

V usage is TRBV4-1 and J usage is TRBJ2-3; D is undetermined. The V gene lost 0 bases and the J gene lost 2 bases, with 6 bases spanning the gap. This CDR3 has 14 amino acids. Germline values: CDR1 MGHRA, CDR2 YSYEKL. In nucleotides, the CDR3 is TGCGCCAGCAGCCAAGACCAGAACACAGATACGCAGTATTTT. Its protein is CASSQDQNTDTQYF.

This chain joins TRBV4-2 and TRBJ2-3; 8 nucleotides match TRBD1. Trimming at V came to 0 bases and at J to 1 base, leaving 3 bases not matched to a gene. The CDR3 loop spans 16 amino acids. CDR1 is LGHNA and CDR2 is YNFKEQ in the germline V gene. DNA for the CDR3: TGTGCCAGCAGCCAAGATCCGGGACAGGGCACAGATACGCAGTATTTT. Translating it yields CASSQDPGQGTDTQYF.

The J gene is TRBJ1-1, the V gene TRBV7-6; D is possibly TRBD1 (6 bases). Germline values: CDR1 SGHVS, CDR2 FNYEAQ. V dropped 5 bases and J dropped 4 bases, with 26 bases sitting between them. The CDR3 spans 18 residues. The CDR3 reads CASSGNRAGGAQATEAFF. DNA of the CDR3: TGTGCCAGCAGCGGCAACAGGGCGGGCGGGGCCCAGGCCACTGAAGCTTTCTTT. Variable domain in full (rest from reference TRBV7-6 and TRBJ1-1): GAGVSQSPRYKVTKRGQDVALRCDPISGHVSLYWYRQALGQGPEFLTYFNYEAQQDKSGLPNDRFSAERPEGSISTLTIQRTEQRDSAMYRCASSGNRAGGAQATEAFFGQGTRLTVV.

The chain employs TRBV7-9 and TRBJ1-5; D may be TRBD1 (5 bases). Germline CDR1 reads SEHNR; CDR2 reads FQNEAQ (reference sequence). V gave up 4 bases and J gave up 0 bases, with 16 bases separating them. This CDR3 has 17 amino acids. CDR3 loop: CASSYDRRGDSNQPQHF. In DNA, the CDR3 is TGTGCCAGCAGCTACGACAGACGGGGGGATAGCAATCAGCCCCAGCATTTT.

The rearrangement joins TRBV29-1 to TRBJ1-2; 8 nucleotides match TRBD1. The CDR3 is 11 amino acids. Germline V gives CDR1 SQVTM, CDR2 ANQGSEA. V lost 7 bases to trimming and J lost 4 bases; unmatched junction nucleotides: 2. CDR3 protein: CSGTGTYGYTF. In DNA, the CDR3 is TGCAGCGGGACAGGGACCTATGGCTACACCTTC. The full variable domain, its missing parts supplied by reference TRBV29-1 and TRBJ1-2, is SAVISQKPSRDICQRGTSLTIQCQVDSQVTMMFWYRQQPGQSLTLIATANQGSEATYESGFVIDKFPISRPNLTFSTLTVSNMSPEDSSIYLCSGTGTYGYTFGSGTRLTVV.

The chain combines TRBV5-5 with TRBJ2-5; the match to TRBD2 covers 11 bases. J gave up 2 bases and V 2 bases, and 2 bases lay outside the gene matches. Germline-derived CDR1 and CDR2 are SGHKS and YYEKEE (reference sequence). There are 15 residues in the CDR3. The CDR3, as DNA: TGTGCCAGCAGCTTTTCTAGCGGGGGGCAAGAGACCCAGTACTTC. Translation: CASSFSSGGQETQYF. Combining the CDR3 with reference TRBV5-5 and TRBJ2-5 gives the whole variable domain DAGVTQSPTHLIKTRGQQVTLRCSPISGHKSVSWYQQVLGQGPQFIFQYYEKEERGRGNFPDRFSARQFPNYSSELNVNALLLGDSALYLCASSFSSGGQETQYFGPGTRLLVL.

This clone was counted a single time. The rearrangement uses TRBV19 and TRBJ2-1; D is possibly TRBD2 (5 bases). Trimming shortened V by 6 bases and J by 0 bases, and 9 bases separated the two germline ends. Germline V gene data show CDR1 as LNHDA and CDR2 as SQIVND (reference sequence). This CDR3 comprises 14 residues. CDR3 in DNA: TGTGCCAGTAGGGAGGTTCCCTCCTACAATGAGCAGTTCTTC. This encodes CASREVPSYNEQFF.

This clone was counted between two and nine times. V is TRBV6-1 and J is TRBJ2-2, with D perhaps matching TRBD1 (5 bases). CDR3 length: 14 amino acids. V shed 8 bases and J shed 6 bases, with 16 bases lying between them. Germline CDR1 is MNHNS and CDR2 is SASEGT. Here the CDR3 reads CASFSGALSGELFF. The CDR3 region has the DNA TGTGCCAGCTTTAGTGGGGCTCTCTCCGGGGAGCTGTTTTTT.

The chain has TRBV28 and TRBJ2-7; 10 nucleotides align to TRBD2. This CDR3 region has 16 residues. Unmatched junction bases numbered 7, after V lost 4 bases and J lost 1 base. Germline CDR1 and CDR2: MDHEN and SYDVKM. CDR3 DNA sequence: TGTGCCAGCAGTTCTTTAGCGGGAGGACGTTCCTACGAGCAGTACTTC. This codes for CASSSLAGGRSYEQYF. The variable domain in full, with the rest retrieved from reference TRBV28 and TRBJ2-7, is DVKVTQSSRYLVKRTGEKVFLECVQDMDHENMFWYRQDPGLGLRLIYFSYDVKMKEKGDIPEGYSVSREKKERFSLILESASTNQTSMYLCASSSLAGGRSYEQYFGPGTRLTVT.

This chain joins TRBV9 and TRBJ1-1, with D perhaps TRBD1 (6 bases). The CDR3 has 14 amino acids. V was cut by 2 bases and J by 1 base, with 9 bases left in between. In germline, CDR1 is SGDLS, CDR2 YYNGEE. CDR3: CASSVAQGNTEAFF. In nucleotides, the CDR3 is TGTGCCAGCAGCGTCGCACAGGGGAACACTGAAGCTTTCTTT.

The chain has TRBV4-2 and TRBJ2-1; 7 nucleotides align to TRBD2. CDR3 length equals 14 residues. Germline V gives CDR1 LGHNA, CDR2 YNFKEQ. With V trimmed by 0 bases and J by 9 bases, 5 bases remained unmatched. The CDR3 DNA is TGTGCCAGCAGCCAAGAAGGGCTAGCGGTTGAGCAGTTCTTC. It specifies CASSQEGLAVEQFF.

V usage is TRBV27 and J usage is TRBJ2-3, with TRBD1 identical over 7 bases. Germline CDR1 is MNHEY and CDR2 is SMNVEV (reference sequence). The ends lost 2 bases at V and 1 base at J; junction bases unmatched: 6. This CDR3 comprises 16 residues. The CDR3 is CASSLAGGERTDTQYF. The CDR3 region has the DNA TGTGCCAGCAGTTTAGCAGGGGGAGAGCGCACAGATACGCAGTATTTT.

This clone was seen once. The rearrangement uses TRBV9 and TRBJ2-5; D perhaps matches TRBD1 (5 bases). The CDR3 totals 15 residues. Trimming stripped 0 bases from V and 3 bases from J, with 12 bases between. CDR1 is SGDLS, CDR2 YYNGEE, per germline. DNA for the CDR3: TGTGCCAGCAGCGTAGGGACACAGACAAAAGAGACCCAGTACTTC. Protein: CASSVGTQTKETQYF.

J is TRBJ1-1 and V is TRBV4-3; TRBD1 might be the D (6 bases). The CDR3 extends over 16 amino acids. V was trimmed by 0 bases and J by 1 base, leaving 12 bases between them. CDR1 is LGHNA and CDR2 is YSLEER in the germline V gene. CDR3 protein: CASSQDGGQGNTEAFF. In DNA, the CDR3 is TGCGCCAGCAGCCAAGATGGGGGGCAGGGGAACACTGAAGCTTTCTTT.